This T cell receptor (beta chain) comes out of a study of T-cell memory formation after mild COVID-19. About the study: Among the donors, TCR clusters were largely specific to each donor.

TCRdb redid the calling of the 5' RACE reads with MiXCR, one entry per CDR3 protein. Altogether 40,000 to 60,000 distinct CDR3 sequences are present, roughly 27% being singletons, with the ten largest covering about 45%. The V segment lost 5 bases and the J segment 5 bases; nucleotides outside the gene matches: 10. The CDR3 is 15 residues long. Germline lookup yields CDR1 SGHTA and CDR2 FQGTGA. Material: PBMCs or a T cell subset sorted from them (not recorded which). The J gene is TRBJ2-5, the V gene TRBV7-3; 8 bases are a match to TRBD2. This sequence originates from a man between 18 and 35 years old who had mild COVID-19 (a few samples of this study predate the infection). Cell type and time point are not known. The CDR3 sequence: CASSASGTSPETQYF. DNA for the CDR3: TGTGCCAGCAGCGCCTCCGGGACTAGTCCCGAGACCCAGTACTTC.